The clone carrying this T cell receptor beta chain appeared a single time. Its specificity is not known. These data originate in a study of blood T cells in healthy people across ages. Study-level results: Diversity estimates from one million T cells were considered underestimates. The unsorted PBMCs prevented any conclusive comparison of naive versus antigen-experienced cells.

PCR was performed a second time for about 6 to 12 cycles using a sample-barcoded 5' primer and a J-beta primer mix. Every cDNA was tagged by a template-switch adaptor with 12 random nucleotides. TCRdb reprocessed the 5' RACE reads with MiXCR, giving one entry per CDR3 protein. The table shows fewer than 800,000 distinct CDR3 sequences, with about 30% occurring only once. The origin of this receptor is a woman aged 80 or over in good health. The sequenced material came from blood.

The CDR3 DNA follows: TGTGCCAGCAGTGAAGGTCTAGCGGACCCCACCTACGAGCAGTACTTC. Translating gives CASSEGLADPTYEQYF. The chain couples TRBV2 to TRBJ2-7; 7 bases map to TRBD2. Germline values: CDR1 SNHLY, CDR2 FYNNEI. Losses at the gene ends were 1 base for V and 2 bases for J; bases not matched to a gene: 8. The CDR3 extends over 16 amino acids. Full variable domain (remainder filled in from reference TRBV2 and TRBJ2-7): EPEVTQTPSHQVTQMGQEVILRCVPISNHLYFYWYRQILGQKVEFLVSFYNNEISEKSEIFDDQFSVERPDGSNFTLKIRSTKLEDSAMYFCASSEGLADPTYEQYFGPGTRLTVT.